The 29 T cell receptor beta chains reported below all come from one sample, sequenced in a study of cytomegalovirus exposure and HLA in healthy donors. The PCR had 60 Vbeta and 13 Jbeta primers. The protocol was immunoSEQ multiplex PCR, while the TCRdb copy is restricted to in-frame clones and leaves out a portion. The ten top clones account for roughly 3.3%, within a sample of approximately 30,000 clones. The sample taken for sequencing was PBMCs. All receptors come from a man in his forties or fifties in good health and CMV-seronegative.

The V and J genes are TRBV29-1 and TRBJ2-1; D is perhaps TRBD2 (6 bases). There are 15 residues in the CDR3. Trimming stripped 6 bases from V and 8 bases from J, with 23 bases between. Per the germline V gene, CDR1 is SQVTM and CDR2 is ANQGSEA. CDR3 sequence: CSVPQRARGGDEQFF. The CDR3 DNA sequence: TGCAGCGTCCCCCAACGGGCGCGGGGCGGGGATGAGCAGTTCTTC.

This rearrangement joins TRBV7-8 to TRBJ1-2, with 7 bases that match TRBD1. There are 19 residues in the CDR3. The germline gives CDR1 SGHVS, CDR2 FQNEAQ. V lost 4 bases to trimming and J lost 2 bases; unmatched junction nucleotides: 19. The CDR3 spells CASSSVILTGFGMNYGYTF. The CDR3 nucleotides read TGTGCCAGCAGCTCCGTTATACTGACAGGGTTCGGAATGAACTATGGCTACACCTTC. Full variable domain (remainder filled in from reference TRBV7-8 and TRBJ1-2): GAGVSQSPRYKVAKRGQDVALRCDPISGHVSLFWYQQALGQGPEFLTYFQNEAQLDKSGLPSDRFFAERPEGSVSTLKIQRTQQEDSAVYLCASSSVILTGFGMNYGYTFGSGTRLTVV.

V usage is TRBV28 and J usage is TRBJ2-7; 7 nucleotides align to TRBD2. Germline CDR1 and CDR2: MDHEN and SYDVKM. The CDR3 totals 16 residues. J lost 3 bases, V lost 4 bases, and 12 bases had no gene match. This CDR3 reads CASSSPVGGSIYEQYF. The DNA of the CDR3 is TGTGCCAGCAGTTCCCCGGTCGGCGGGAGTATCTACGAGCAGTACTTC. Full variable domain (rest looked up from reference TRBV28 and TRBJ2-7): DVKVTQSSRYLVKRTGEKVFLECVQDMDHENMFWYRQDPGLGLRLIYFSYDVKMKEKGDIPEGYSVSREKKERFSLILESASTNQTSMYLCASSSPVGGSIYEQYFGPGTRLTVT.

The V call is TRBV9, the J call TRBJ2-7, with unresolved D. Germline values: CDR1 SGDLS, CDR2 YYNGEE. CDR3 size: 14 residues. V lost 0 bases, J lost 3 bases, and 10 bases lay in between. The CDR3 DNA is TGTGCCAGCAGCGTAGATGGAGAGAACTACGAGCAGTACTTC. Its translation: CASSVDGENYEQYF.

The chain carries TRBV7-2 and TRBJ2-7; 9 bases match TRBD2. The V segment lost 2 bases and the J segment 8 bases; nucleotides outside the gene matches: 10. This CDR3 is 15 amino acids long. Germline V gives CDR1 SGHTA, CDR2 FQGNSA. As DNA, the CDR3 is TGTGCCAGCAGCTTACGGCTATCAGCGGGAGGCAAGCAGTACTTC. This gives the protein CASSLRLSAGGKQYF.

The chain employs TRBV28 and TRBJ2-7; D might be TRBD1 (6 bases). Germline CDR1 is MDHEN and CDR2 is SYDVKM. Trimming cost V 7 bases and J 1 base, with 17 bases left between them. The CDR3 runs to 15 residues. CDR3 in amino acids: CASTITVDSSYEQYF. In nucleotides, the CDR3 is TGTGCCAGCACCATCACCGTGGACAGTTCCTACGAGCAGTACTTC.

The chain uses TRBV6-1 and TRBJ2-7; maybe TRBD1 (5 bases). V lost 6 bases and J lost 4, with 10 bases in between. This CDR3 has 12 amino acids. Germline CDR1 MNHNS, CDR2 SASEGT. The CDR3 bases are TGTGCCAGCAGGAACCAGGGATACGAGCAGTACTTC. Encoded protein: CASRNQGYEQYF.

The chain carries TRBV29-1 and TRBJ1-2; D perhaps matches TRBD1 (5 bases). Germline CDR1 is SQVTM and CDR2 is ANQGSEA. Trimming removed 3 bases from V and 3 bases from J, with 5 bases in between. The CDR3 extends over 11 amino acids. The CDR3 region has the DNA TGCAGCGTTGAGACAGACTATGGCTACACCTTC. It is translated as CSVETDYGYTF.

The chain has TRBV7-3 and TRBJ2-1; D not resolved. Germline CDR1 and CDR2: SGHTA and FQGTGA. Deletions cut 2 bases from V and 5 bases from J, with 7 bases between. The CDR3 contains 13 residues. This CDR3 reads CASSLAENNEQFF. The DNA of the CDR3 is TGTGCCAGCAGCTTAGCCGAGAACAATGAGCAGTTCTTC.

The chain employs TRBV7-2 and TRBJ2-3; 8 bases are shared with TRBD2. There are 15 residues in the CDR3. V was clipped by 5 bases and J by 4 bases; unmatched bases: 8. Germline V gives CDR1 SGHTA, CDR2 FQGNSA. The CDR3 sequence is CASSLSGMDADTQYF. For the CDR3, the DNA is TGTGCCAGCAGCCTTAGCGGGATGGACGCAGATACGCAGTATTTT.

DNA for the CDR3: TGTGCCAGCAGCCCCGGCGGCGGTTACTCCTACGAGCAGTACTTC. Translating gives CASSPGGGYSYEQYF. V and J are TRBV6-5 and TRBJ2-7; no clear D. Trimming left V 6 bases short and J 0 bases short, with 15 bases between. Germline assignment: CDR1 MNHEY and CDR2 SVGAGI. The CDR3 has 15 amino acids.

The CDR3 here is CASSLGREATDTQYF. The CDR3 DNA reads TGCGCCAGCAGCTTAGGGCGGGAGGCCACAGATACGCAGTATTTT. The V and J genes are TRBV5-1 and TRBJ2-3, with 8 bases identical to TRBD2. The CDR3 is 15 residues long. The V gene's germline CDR1 is SGHRS and CDR2 YFSETQ. J lost 2 bases, V lost 2 bases, and 4 bases had no gene match.

This chain links TRBV4-3 with TRBJ1-1; D gene ambiguous. This CDR3 is built from 13 residues. V was pared by 0 bases and J by 5 bases, with 7 bases between. Germline assignment: CDR1 LGHNA and CDR2 YSLEER. This CDR3 reads CASSQEARTEAFF. The CDR3, as DNA: TGCGCCAGCAGCCAAGAGGCGCGGACTGAAGCTTTCTTT.

Turning to this clone: Different DNA sequences within this sample yield the same CDR3. The chain couples TRBV7-2 to TRBJ2-1, with a tentative D call TRBD2 (5 bases). The ends were cut back, 5 bases at V and 5 bases at J, with 25 bases in the middle. This CDR3 has 18 amino acids. CDR1 is SGHTA and CDR2 is FQGNSA in the germline V gene. CDR3 protein: CASSPGIGGPLINNEQFF. CDR3 sequence (DNA): TGTGCCAGCAGCCCCGGGATCGGCGGACCACTAATAAACAATGAGCAGTTCTTC.

Notes on this clone: This sample also contains other DNA sequences that code for the same CDR3. The CDR3 DNA reads TGCGCCAGCAGCTTGGAACGGGAGGGCCTGGACGAGCAGTACTTC. The encoded protein is CASSLEREGLDEQYF. The chain is built from TRBV5-1 and TRBJ2-7; 8 positions agree with TRBD2. CDR3 length equals 15 residues. Germline loops: CDR1 SGHRS, CDR2 YFSETQ. V shed 0 bases, J shed 5 bases, and the junction held 7 bases outside the gene matches.

The chain combines TRBV4-3 with TRBJ1-1; D is uncertain. The V end was cut by 0 bases, the J end by 7 bases, with 18 bases between. CDR1 and CDR2 (germline): LGHNA, YSLEER. The CDR3 totals 16 residues. The DNA for the CDR3 is TGCGCCAGCAGCCAAGATGTCGTTGGGCCCCCGTTTGAAGCTTTCTTT. Its protein product is CASSQDVVGPPFEAFF.

The V gene is TRBV5-1, the J gene TRBJ1-1; D is uncertain. Germline assignment: CDR1 SGHRS and CDR2 YFSETQ. The ends were cut back, 0 bases at V and 3 bases at J, with 12 bases in the middle. This CDR3 region has 15 residues. The chain's CDR3 is CASSLANPRDTEAFF. Here the CDR3 DNA reads TGCGCCAGCAGCTTGGCCAATCCACGGGACACTGAAGCTTTCTTT.

The chain joins TRBV7-9 to TRBJ2-5; D is perhaps TRBD2 (7 bases). This CDR3 has 14 amino acids. V was cut by 6 bases and J by 4 bases, with 15 bases left in between. Germline V gene sequence: CDR1 SEHNR, CDR2 FQNEAQ (reference sequence). The CDR3 sequence is CASREGGFAETQYF. CDR3 DNA sequence: TGTGCCAGCAGAGAGGGGGGGTTCGCAGAGACCCAGTACTTC. The whole variable domain, filled in from reference TRBV7-9 and TRBJ2-5, reads DTGVSQNPRHKITKRGQNVTFRCDPISEHNRLYWYRQTLGQGPEFLTYFQNEAQLEKSRLLSDRFSAERPKGSFSTLEIQRTEQGDSAMYLCASREGGFAETQYFGPGTRLLVL.

V and J are TRBV10-3 and TRBJ2-3; D not resolved. The CDR3 is 12 amino acids. CDR1 is ENHRY and CDR2 is SYGVKD in the germline V gene. V lost 0 bases and J 5 bases, leaving 3 bases between the germline ends. Written as DNA, the CDR3 is TGTGCCATCAGTGAGTCCCTAGATACGCAGTATTTT. Its translation is CAISESLDTQYF.

This chain links TRBV18 with TRBJ2-1, with D tentatively TRBD1 (7 bases). Trimming cost V 8 bases and J 3 bases, with 17 bases left between them. This CDR3 is built from 15 residues. Germline V CDR1 and CDR2: KGHSH, LQKENI. The CDR3 spells CASTEGAGVYNEQFF. The CDR3 coding sequence is TGTGCCAGCACGGAGGGGGCTGGTGTCTACAATGAGCAGTTCTTC. The variable domain in full, with the rest retrieved from reference TRBV18 and TRBJ2-1, is NAGVMQNPRHLVRRRGQEARLRCSPMKGHSHVYWYRQLPEEGLKFMVYLQKENIIDESGMPKERFSAEFPKEGPSILRIQQVVRGDSAAYFCASTEGAGVYNEQFFGPGTRLTVL.

The chain recombines TRBV30 with TRBJ2-5; no clear D. Trimming stripped 3 bases from V and 5 bases from J, with 10 bases between. Germline loops: CDR1 GTSNPN, CDR2 SVGIG (reference sequence). This CDR3 comprises 12 residues. The CDR3 sequence: CAWRDMRETQYF. CDR3 nucleotides: TGTGCCTGGAGAGATATGCGTGAGACCCAGTACTTC.

The chain has TRBV5-1 and TRBJ2-1; TRBD1 agrees at 11 bases. This CDR3 region has 15 residues. Per germline, CDR1 SGHRS and CDR2 YFSETQ. Losses at the gene ends were 2 bases for V and 6 bases for J; bases not matched to a gene: 4. The CDR3 DNA follows: TGCGCCAGCAGCTTATACGGGACAGGGGGCAATGAGCAGTTCTTC. Amino acid sequence: CASSLYGTGGNEQFF.

The chain employs TRBV6-4 and TRBJ2-1; TRBD1 agrees at 7 bases. The germline gives CDR1 MRHNA, CDR2 SNTAGT. The length of the CDR3 is 15 residues. V lost 0 bases, J lost 7 bases, and 6 bases stayed unmatched. CDR3 bases: TGTGCCAGCAGTGACTCAGGGGGCCCTAGAAATGAGCAGTTCTTC. This codes for CASSDSGGPRNEQFF.

The chain couples TRBV14 to TRBJ2-7; possibly TRBD1 for D (6 bases). CDR3 size: 11 residues. V lost 4 bases to trimming and J lost 6 bases, with 7 bases between them. The germline V gene has CDR1 SGHDN and CDR2 FVKESK. Here the CDR3 DNA reads TGTGCCAGCAGCCCACAGGGCGAGCAGTACTTC. Its translation is CASSPQGEQYF.

J is TRBJ2-7 and V is TRBV7-9, with 7 bases identical to TRBD2. The trim removed 6 bases at V and 2 bases at J, leaving 7 bases unmatched. Germline-derived CDR1 and CDR2 are SEHNR and FQNEAQ (reference sequence). The CDR3 consists of 14 residues. CDR3 region: CASSLRESAYEQYF. CDR3 nucleotide sequence: TGTGCCAGCAGTCTGCGGGAGAGCGCCTACGAGCAGTACTTC.

The rearrangement uses TRBV6-6 and TRBJ1-5; 8 bases fit TRBD1. This CDR3 has 15 amino acids. Per germline, CDR1 MNHNY and CDR2 SVGAGI (reference sequence). Germline trimming cut 1 base from V and 5 bases from J; bases unmatched to any gene: 4. CDR3 DNA sequence: TGTGCCAGCAGTTACTGGACAGGGACGGATCAGCCCCAGCATTTT. Translating gives CASSYWTGTDQPQHF.

The chain links TRBV29-1 to TRBJ2-3, with 9 bases fitting TRBD2. Trimming took 8 bases from V and 2 from J; bases not matched to a gene: 5. The V gene's germline CDR1 is SQVTM and CDR2 ANQGSEA. There are 13 residues in the CDR3. The CDR3, as DNA: TGCAGCTATCTAGCGGGAAACACAGATACGCAGTATTTT. Its protein product is CSYLAGNTDTQYF.

The chain employs TRBV2 and TRBJ2-5, with D unclear. The CDR3 extends over 12 amino acids. CDR1 and CDR2 from the germline V gene are SNHLY and FYNNEI. The ends were cut back, 0 bases at V and 4 bases at J, with 3 bases in the middle. The CDR3 DNA is TGTGCCAGCAGTGAAGCGAGAGAGACCCAGTACTTC. This codes for CASSEARETQYF.

The chain links TRBV6-5 to TRBJ2-1; 9 bases fit TRBD2. This CDR3 has 14 amino acids. The V gene's germline CDR1 is MNHEY and CDR2 SVGAGI. After removal of 10 bases from V and 5 bases from J, the junction contained 9 bases not matched to a gene. The CDR3 region is CATKLAGRDNEQFF. In DNA, the CDR3 is TGTGCCACCAAGCTAGCGGGAAGAGACAATGAGCAGTTCTTC.